These T cell receptor beta chains were read from a single sample in a study of lymphopenia after photon versus proton radiotherapy. TCRdb keeps only in-frame clones here, not all; method: immunoSEQ multiplex PCR. Here the sample spans 75,000 or so clones, 83% being singletons. The sample here was peripheral blood, taken from a patient treated with proton-based radiotherapy. These receptors were collected from a man in his sixties with pancreatic cancer. Each CDR3 is given with its conserved first and last residue. The D gene is left open where the match is weak. Clone size is shown for a subset of rows, as once, few, many or a class of expanded clone.

>TRBV4-3|.|TRBJ1-1|.
CASSQDDRIMNTEAFF
TGCGCCAGCAGCCAAGATGACAGAATCATGAACACTGAAGCTTTCTTT
>TRBV27|.|TRBJ2-1|few
CASSLWKAGRRDEQFF
TGTGCCAGCAGTTTATGGAAGGCAGGGAGGCGGGACGAGCAGTTCTTC
>TRBV27|.|TRBJ1-3|.
CASPQGLGNTIYF
TGTGCCAGCCCACAGGGACTGGGAAACACCATATATTTT
>TRBV27|.|TRBJ2-2|.
CAIRTQDTGELFF
TGTGCCATCAGGACACAAGACACCGGGGAGCTGTTTTTT
>TRBV28|.|TRBJ2-7|.
CASSRSDRTHEQYF
TGTGCCAGCAGTAGGTCGGACAGAACCCACGAGCAGTACTTC
>TRBV6-4|.|TRBJ2-3|.
CASSDLGHSTDTQYF
TGTGCCAGCAGTGACCTGGGACATAGCACAGATACGCAGTATTTT
>TRBV28|TRBD1|TRBJ1-1|.
CASSTRRGQGALSTEAFF
TGTGCCAGCAGTACCCGTCGGGGGCAGGGGGCGTTGTCCACTGAAGCTTTCTTT
>TRBV5-6|TRBD2|TRBJ2-3|.
CASSLWGLAVITDTQYF
TGTGCCAGCAGCTTATGGGGACTAGCGGTTATCACAGATACGCAGTATTTT
>TRBV28|.|TRBJ1-5|.
CASSLAPQVSNQPQHF
TGTGCCAGCAGTTTGGCCCCACAGGTTAGCAATCAGCCCCAGCATTTT
>TRBV19|TRBD1|TRBJ1-1|.
CASNPGGSEAFF
TGTGCCAGTAACCCAGGGGGGTCTGAAGCTTTCTTT
>TRBV7-2|.|TRBJ2-5|.
CASSLEPRGAQYF
TGTGCCAGCAGCTTAGAACCGCGAGGAGCCCAGTACTTC
>TRBV5-4|TRBD2|TRBJ2-1|.
CASSPGTSGPSYNEQFF
TGTGCCAGCAGCCCCGGGACTAGCGGACCTTCCTACAATGAGCAGTTCTTC
>TRBV5-1|.|TRBJ2-3|.
CASSFGPRLVHTDTQYF
TGCGCCAGCAGCTTTGGCCCCCGACTAGTTCACACAGATACGCAGTATTTT
>TRBV2|.|TRBJ2-5|.
CASTLKVETQYF
TGTGCCAGCACTTTAAAAGTGGAGACCCAGTACTTC
>TRBV6-1|TRBD1|TRBJ2-5|.
CASSEWSRGRETQYF
TGTGCCAGCAGTGAATGGAGCAGGGGGCGTGAGACCCAGTACTTC
>TRBV5-6|.|TRBJ2-7|.
CASSLVGRRKEQYF
TGTGCCAGCAGCTTGGTAGGACGCCGCAAAGAGCAGTACTTC
>TRBV28|TRBD1|TRBJ2-7|.
CASSPFMTGPDNEQYF
TGTGCCAGCAGCCCGTTCATGACAGGGCCCGACAACGAGCAGTACTTC
>TRBV5-1|TRBD1|TRBJ1-1|.
CASSSGQGARNTEAFF
TGCGCCAGCAGCTCGGGACAGGGGGCCAGGAACACTGAAGCTTTCTTT
>TRBV6-1|.|TRBJ2-5|.
CASWQDRSRQETQYF
TGTGCCAGCTGGCAGGATAGGAGCAGACAAGAGACCCAGTACTTC
>TRBV5-8|.|TRBJ2-5|.
CASSLSQAAGQKETQYF
TGTGCCAGCAGCTTATCCCAGGCGGCGGGACAGAAAGAGACCCAGTACTTC
>TRBV19|TRBD1|TRBJ2-7|.
CASSMRDRHYEQYF
TGTGCCAGTAGTATGCGGGACAGGCACTACGAGCAGTACTTC
>TRBV28|.|TRBJ2-3|.
CASSLEWRRGRGTYTDTQYF
TGTGCCAGCAGTTTAGAATGGAGGCGGGGAAGAGGCACATACACAGATACGCAGTATTTT
>TRBV28|.|TRBJ1-1|.
CASSPLRPNTEAFF
TGTGCCAGCAGCCCCCTCAGGCCGAACACTGAAGCTTTCTTT
>TRBV7-8|TRBD2|TRBJ2-3|few
CASSFGAGGTDTQYF
TGTGCCAGCAGCTTTGGCGCGGGGGGCACAGATACGCAGTATTTT
>TRBV6-1|TRBD1|TRBJ2-7|.
CASSVRDRIYEQYF
TGTGCCAGCAGTGTCCGGGACAGGATATACGAGCAGTACTTC
>TRBV15|.|TRBJ1-2|.
CATSRNDRWAANNYGYTF
TGTGCCACCAGCAGAAATGACCGATGGGCAGCTAATAACTATGGCTACACCTTC
>TRBV6-1|.|TRBJ1-2|few
CASSLRDRYGYTF
TGTGCCAGCAGCCTAAGGGACCGCTATGGCTACACCTTC
>TRBV6-5|.|TRBJ2-7|.
CASSDRDAPVEQYF
TGTGCCAGCAGTGACCGGGATGCGCCGGTCGAGCAGTACTTC
>TRBV18|TRBD1|TRBJ1-6|.
CASSENRGTLHF
TGTGCCAGCTCAGAAAACAGGGGCACCCTCCACTTT
>TRBV25-1|TRBD1|TRBJ2-3|.
CASSRDRGSTDTQYF
TGTGCCAGCAGCCGAGACAGGGGGAGCACAGATACGCAGTATTTT
>TRBV7-8|.|TRBJ1-4|.
CASSIRETNEKLFF
TGTGCCAGCAGCATTAGAGAAACTAATGAAAAACTGTTTTTT
>TRBV27|.|TRBJ2-4|.
CASSFLPARNRNIQYF
TGTGCCAGCAGTTTTCTCCCAGCGAGGAACAGAAACATTCAGTACTTC
>TRBV6-5|.|TRBJ1-2|.
CASSYSRAGRGYGYTF
TGTGCCAGCAGTTACTCGAGGGCGGGCCGGGGCTATGGCTACACCTTC
>TRBV7-2|TRBD1|TRBJ2-7|.
CASSTRTGTYEQYF
TGTGCCAGCAGCACCCGGACAGGGACCTACGAGCAGTACTTC
>TRBV14|.|TRBJ2-5|.
CASSQDTTLRGQETQYF
TGTGCCAGCAGCCAAGATACCACTCTGAGGGGACAAGAGACCCAGTACTTC
>TRBV9|TRBD1|TRBJ1-3|.
CASSVEMRQGAGNTIYF
TGTGCCAGCAGCGTAGAAATGAGGCAGGGGGCTGGAAACACCATATATTTT
>TRBV28|TRBD1|TRBJ2-7|once
CASTAGQAEFYEQYF
TGTGCCAGCACAGCCGGACAGGCTGAATTCTACGAGCAGTACTTC
>TRBV19|.|TRBJ1-1|.
CASSIGGGRVTEAFF
TGTGCCAGTAGTATAGGGGGCGGCAGGGTCACTGAAGCTTTCTTT
>TRBV18|.|TRBJ2-1|.
CASSAVEYNEQFF
TGTGCCAGCTCGGCGGTCGAATACAATGAGCAGTTCTTC
>TRBV19|.|TRBJ2-2|.
CASTLLPGDTGELFF
TGTGCCAGTACACTACTTCCGGGAGACACCGGGGAGCTGTTTTTT
>TRBV6-6|.|TRBJ1-1|.
CASRADGTNTEAFF
TGTGCCAGCAGAGCCGACGGTACGAACACTGAAGCTTTCTTT
>TRBV5-1|TRBD2|TRBJ2-5|.
CASSSGLAGVGETQYF
TGCGCCAGCAGCTCCGGACTAGCGGGAGTAGGAGAGACCCAGTACTTC
>TRBV6-1|TRBD2|TRBJ2-3|.
CASTNGGVSTDTQYF
TGTGCCAGCACCAATGGGGGGGTTAGCACAGATACGCAGTATTTT
>TRBV19|.|TRBJ2-7|.
CASSARRGARYEQYF
TGTGCCAGTAGTGCCCGCCGAGGGGCGAGGTACGAGCAGTACTTC
>TRBV6-6|.|TRBJ2-6|.
CASTQRHSSGANVLTF
TGTGCCAGCACTCAAAGACACAGCTCTGGGGCCAACGTCCTGACTTTC
>TRBV5-1|TRBD1|TRBJ1-1|.
CASSWGGQVNTEAFF
TGCGCCAGCAGCTGGGGGGGACAGGTGAACACTGAAGCTTTCTTT
>TRBV7-2|.|TRBJ2-7|once
CASSPRPDFEQYF
TGTGCCAGCAGCCCCCGCCCCGATTTCGAGCAGTACTTC
>TRBV5-4|.|TRBJ2-2|.
CASRDDRRNTGELFF
TGTGCCAGCAGGGACGACAGGAGGAACACCGGGGAGCTGTTTTTT
>TRBV7-2|TRBD2|TRBJ2-3|.
CASSHSGRAQDTQYF
TGTGCCAGCAGTCATAGCGGGAGGGCCCAAGATACGCAGTATTTT
>TRBV6-1|.|TRBJ1-1|.
CASSAQGMINTEAFF
TGTGCCAGCAGTGCACAGGGAATGATTAACACTGAAGCTTTCTTT
>TRBV2|.|TRBJ2-7|.
CASRETFLRSYEQYF
TGTGCCAGCAGGGAGACGTTCCTTCGCTCCTACGAGCAGTACTTC
>TRBV28|.|TRBJ1-2|.
CASSLQGRTNYGYTF
TGTGCCAGCAGTTTGCAAGGGAGGACAAACTATGGCTACACCTTC
>TRBV7-8|TRBD2|TRBJ2-3|.
CASSPRVAGRSGTDTQYF
TGTGCCAGCAGCCCTCGAGTAGCGGGAAGGTCTGGCACAGATACGCAGTATTTT
>TRBV21-1|.|TRBJ1-5|.
CASSIPGAADQPQHF
TGTGCCAGCAGCATTCCAGGGGCCGCCGATCAGCCCCAGCATTTT